This TCR beta chain was retrieved from a study of blood T cell repertoires in COVID-19. The V gene end was trimmed by 1 base and the J gene end by 4 bases; junction bases not matched to a gene: 2. The CDR3 consists of 15 residues. Per the germline V gene, CDR1 is LNHDA and CDR2 is SQIVND (reference sequence). The authors' processing: Reference gene primer amplification in the assay estimated nucleated cell counts. Clones were sequenced by immunoSEQ multiplex PCR, and TCRdb holds only the in-frame ones, with some missing. V and J calls and clone size follow that table, whereas D and trimming were derived from the DNA. Among roughly 60,000 clones listed, 81% were seen once.

This TCR was recovered from a man at least 80 years old with acute or convalescent COVID-19. Sample: peripheral blood. The genes are TRBV19 and TRBJ2-2; TRBD1 aligns across 8 bases. The CDR3 bases are TGTGCCAGTAGTATAGGGACAGGGTCCACCGGGGAGCTGTTTTTT. It codes for CASSIGTGSTGELFF.